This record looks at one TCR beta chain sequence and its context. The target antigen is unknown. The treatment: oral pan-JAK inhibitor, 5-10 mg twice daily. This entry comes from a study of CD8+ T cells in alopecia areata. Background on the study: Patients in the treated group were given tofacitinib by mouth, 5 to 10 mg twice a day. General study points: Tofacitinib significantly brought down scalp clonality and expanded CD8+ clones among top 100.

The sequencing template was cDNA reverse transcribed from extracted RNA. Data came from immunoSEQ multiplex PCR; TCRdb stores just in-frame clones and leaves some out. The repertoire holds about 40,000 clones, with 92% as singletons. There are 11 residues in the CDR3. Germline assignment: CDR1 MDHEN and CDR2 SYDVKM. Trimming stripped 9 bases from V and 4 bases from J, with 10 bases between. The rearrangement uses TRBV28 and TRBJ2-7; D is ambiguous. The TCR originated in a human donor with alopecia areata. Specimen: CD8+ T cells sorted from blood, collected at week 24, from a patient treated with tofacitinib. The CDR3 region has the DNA TGTGCCAGTACAACAGATTACGAGCAGTACTTC. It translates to CASTTDYEQYF.